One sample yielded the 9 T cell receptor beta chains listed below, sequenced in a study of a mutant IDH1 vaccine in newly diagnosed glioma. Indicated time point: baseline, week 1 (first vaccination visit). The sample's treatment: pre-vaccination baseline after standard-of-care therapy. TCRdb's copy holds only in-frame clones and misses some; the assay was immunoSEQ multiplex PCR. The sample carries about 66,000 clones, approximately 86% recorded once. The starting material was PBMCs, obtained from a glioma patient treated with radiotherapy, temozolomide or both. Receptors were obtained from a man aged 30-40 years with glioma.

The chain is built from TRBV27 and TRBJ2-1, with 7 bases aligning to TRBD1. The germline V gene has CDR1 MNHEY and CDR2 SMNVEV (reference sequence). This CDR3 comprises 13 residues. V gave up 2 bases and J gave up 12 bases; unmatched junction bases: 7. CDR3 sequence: CASSLGTARGQFF. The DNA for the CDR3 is TGTGCCAGCAGTTTAGGGACAGCCCGAGGGCAGTTCTTC.

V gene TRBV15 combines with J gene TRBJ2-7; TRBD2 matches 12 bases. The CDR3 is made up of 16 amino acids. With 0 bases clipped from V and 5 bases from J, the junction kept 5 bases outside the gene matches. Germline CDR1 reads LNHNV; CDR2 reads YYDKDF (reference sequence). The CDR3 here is CATSRDGLAGRHEQYF. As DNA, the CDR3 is TGTGCCACCAGCAGAGACGGACTAGCGGGGAGGCACGAGCAGTACTTC.

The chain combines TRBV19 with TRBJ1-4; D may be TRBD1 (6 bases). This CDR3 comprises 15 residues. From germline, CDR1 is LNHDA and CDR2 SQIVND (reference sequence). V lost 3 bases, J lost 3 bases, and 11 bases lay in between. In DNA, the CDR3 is TGTGCCAGTAGTATTGAGGCAGGGGCTAATGAAAAACTGTTTTTT. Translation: CASSIEAGANEKLFF.

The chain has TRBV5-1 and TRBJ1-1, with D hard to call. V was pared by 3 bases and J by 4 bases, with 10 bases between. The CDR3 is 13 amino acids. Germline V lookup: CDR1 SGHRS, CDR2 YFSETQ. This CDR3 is CASSSGWGTEAFF. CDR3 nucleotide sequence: TGCGCCAGCAGCTCCGGGTGGGGCACTGAAGCTTTCTTT. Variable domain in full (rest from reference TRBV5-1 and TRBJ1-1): KAGVTQTPRYLIKTRGQQVTLSCSPISGHRSVSWYQQTPGQGLQFLFEYFSETQRNKGNFPGRFSGRQFSNSRSEMNVSTLELGDSALYLCASSSGWGTEAFFGQGTRLTVV.

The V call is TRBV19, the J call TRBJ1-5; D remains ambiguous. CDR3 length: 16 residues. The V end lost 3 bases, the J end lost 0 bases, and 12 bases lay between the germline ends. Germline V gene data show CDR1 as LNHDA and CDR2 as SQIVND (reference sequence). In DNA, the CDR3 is TGTGCCAGTAGTATTTTCTTGAAAAATAGCAATCAGCCCCAGCATTTT. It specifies CASSIFLKNSNQPQHF.

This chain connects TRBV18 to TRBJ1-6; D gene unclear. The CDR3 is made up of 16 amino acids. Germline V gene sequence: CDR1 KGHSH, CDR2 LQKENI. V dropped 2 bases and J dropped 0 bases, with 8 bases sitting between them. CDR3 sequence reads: CASSPSRSSYNSPLHF. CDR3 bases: TGTGCCAGCTCACCATCCAGGAGCTCCTATAATTCACCCCTCCACTTT.

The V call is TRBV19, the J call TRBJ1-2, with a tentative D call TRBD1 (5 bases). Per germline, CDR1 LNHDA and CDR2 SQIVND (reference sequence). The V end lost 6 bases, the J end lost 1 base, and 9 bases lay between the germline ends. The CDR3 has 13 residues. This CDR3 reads CASRYDSNYGYTF. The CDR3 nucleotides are TGTGCCAGTAGGTACGACAGTAACTATGGCTACACCTTC.

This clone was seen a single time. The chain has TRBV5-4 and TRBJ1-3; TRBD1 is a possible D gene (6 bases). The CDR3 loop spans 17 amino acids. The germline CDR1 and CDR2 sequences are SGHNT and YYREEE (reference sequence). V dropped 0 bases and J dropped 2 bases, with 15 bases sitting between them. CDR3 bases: TGTGCCAGCAGCTTGGAAATCGGGCCAGGGGCTGGAAACACCATATATTTT. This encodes CASSLEIGPGAGNTIYF. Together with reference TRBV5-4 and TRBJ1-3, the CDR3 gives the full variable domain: ETGVTQSPTHLIKTRGQQVTLRCSSQSGHNTVSWYQQALGQGPQFIFQYYREEENGRGNFPPRFSGLQFPNYSSELNVNALELDDSALYLCASSLEIGPGAGNTIYFGEGSWLTVV.

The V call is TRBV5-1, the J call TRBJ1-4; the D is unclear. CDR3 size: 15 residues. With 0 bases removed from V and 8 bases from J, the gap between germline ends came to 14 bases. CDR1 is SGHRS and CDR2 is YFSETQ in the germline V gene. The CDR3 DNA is TGCGCCAGCAGCTTGGAGGGAGTGAGCGGGGAAAAACTGTTTTTT. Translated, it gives CASSLEGVSGEKLFF.